Sequencing of this T cell receptor beta chain was carried out in a study of PD-1 blockade in classical Hodgkin lymphoma. Background on the study: Each patient was given nivolumab 3 mg/kg through a vein every 2 weeks.

Study-wide results and caveats: The baseline diversity of complete responders showed similarity to that of newly diagnosed patients. Whereas CD4+ TCR diversity had risen significantly by C4D1, CD8+ TCR diversity had not. The causes of the repertoire differences, possibly disease activity or prior therapy, remain undefined.

Time point given: cycle 4 day 1 (C4D1), after 6 weeks of nivolumab. Brentuximab vedotin exposure varied, and every patient relapsed after autologous stem cell transplantation. Germline V gene sequence: CDR1 MNHEY, CDR2 SVGAGI. The CDR3 length is 15 residues. V was clipped by 0 bases and J by 6 bases, with 15 bases between them. Comments on this clone: As yet, its antigen is unknown.

This table comes from immunoSEQ multiplex PCR, and its TCRdb copy is limited to in-frame clones, with some not included. The table records 75,000 to 100,000 clones, roughly 91% of them present only once. This rearrangement joins TRBV6-5 to TRBJ2-7; maybe TRBD2 (5 bases). This clonotype was obtained from a human donor with classical Hodgkin lymphoma. This material consisted of peripheral blood mononuclear cells (PBMCs), taken before the fourth cycle of nivolumab. CDR3 coding DNA: TGTGCCAGCAGTTACTCGACCGGGGTGTGGGGCGAGCAGTACTTC. Amino acids: CASSYSTGVWGEQYF.